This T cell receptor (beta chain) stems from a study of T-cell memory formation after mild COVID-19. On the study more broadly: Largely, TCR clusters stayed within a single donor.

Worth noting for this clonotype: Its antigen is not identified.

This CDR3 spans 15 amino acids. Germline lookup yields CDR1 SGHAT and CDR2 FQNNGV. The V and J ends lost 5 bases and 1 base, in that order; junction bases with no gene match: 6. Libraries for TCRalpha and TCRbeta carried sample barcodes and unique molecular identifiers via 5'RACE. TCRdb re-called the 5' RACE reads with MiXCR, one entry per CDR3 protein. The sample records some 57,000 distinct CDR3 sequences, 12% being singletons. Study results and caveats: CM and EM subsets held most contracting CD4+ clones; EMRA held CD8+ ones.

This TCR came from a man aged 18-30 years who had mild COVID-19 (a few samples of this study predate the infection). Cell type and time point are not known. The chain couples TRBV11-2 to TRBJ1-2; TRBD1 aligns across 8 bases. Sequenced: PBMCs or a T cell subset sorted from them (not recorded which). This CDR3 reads CASSGTRGRNYGYTF. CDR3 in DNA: TGTGCCAGCAGCGGGACCAGGGGGCGTAACTATGGCTACACCTTC.